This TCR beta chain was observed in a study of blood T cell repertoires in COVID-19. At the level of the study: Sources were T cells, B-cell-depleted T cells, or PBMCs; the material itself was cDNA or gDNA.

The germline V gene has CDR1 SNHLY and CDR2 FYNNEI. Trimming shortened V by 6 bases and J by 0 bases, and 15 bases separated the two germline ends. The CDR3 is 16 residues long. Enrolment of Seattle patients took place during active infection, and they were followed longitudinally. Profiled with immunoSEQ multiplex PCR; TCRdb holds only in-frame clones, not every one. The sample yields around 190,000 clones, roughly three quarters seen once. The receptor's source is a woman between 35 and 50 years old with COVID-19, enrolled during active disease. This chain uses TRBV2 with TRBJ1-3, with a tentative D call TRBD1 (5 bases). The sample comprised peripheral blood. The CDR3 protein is CASSGTRRTSGNTIYF. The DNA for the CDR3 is TGTGCCAGCAGCGGGACTCGACGGACCTCTGGAAACACCATATATTTT.